This T cell receptor (beta chain) was documented in a study of graft-versus-host responses after intestinal transplantation. Germline CDR1 MGHRA, CDR2 YSYEKL. This CDR3 region has 15 residues. The V and J ends lost 4 bases and 2 bases respectively, with 14 bases between them. In the case of this clone: Its antigen remains unknown.

Findings of the study overall: Those patients showing graft-donor T cell macrochimerism displayed high graft-versus-host to host-versus-graft clonal ratios in allografts. GvH clones turned up in recipient marrow; some had shown up first in ileum or blood.

TCRdb's table, derived via immunoSEQ multiplex PCR, lists solely in-frame clones and lacks some. Of about 88,000 clones detected, approximately 94% appear once; the ten largest clones hold around 0.19%. This TCR derives from a human donor who was the organ donor for an intestinal transplant. The gene calls are TRBV4-1 and TRBJ1-2; unclear D gene. The sequencing used unstimulated CD4+ T cells sorted from spleen or lymph node cells, collected before transplant. The CDR3 loop reads CASSRPMDANYGYTF. The CDR3, as DNA: TGCGCCAGCAGCCGACCTATGGATGCCAACTATGGCTACACCTTC.